These T cell receptor beta chains were read from a single sample in a study of cytomegalovirus exposure and HLA in healthy donors. The method was immunoSEQ multiplex PCR; TCRdb's version includes in-frame clones alone and lacks a portion of them. The sample totals some 110,000 clones. Sequences were obtained from PBMCs. The receptors stem from a man between 18 and 29 years old in good health and CMV-seronegative. Each CDR3 is given without its conserved first and last residue. D genes are given only for firm matches.

v_gene	d_gene	CDR3aa
TRBV2	NA	ASSARETYEQY
TRBV27	TRBD1	ASSPRGRLGQPQH
TRBV10-2	TRBD2	ASSVLAVLSQETQY
TRBV11-2	TRBD1	ASSLDAGTGTYGYT
TRBV6-1	NA	ASSEEGTVLQGEQY
TRBV5-1	NA	ASSLEGGNQPQH
TRBV5-1	NA	ASSFGQGYT
TRBV7-9	NA	ASSLGPRGGYAYEQY
TRBV28	NA	ASSSSSGNTIY
TRBV28	TRBD1	ASSQLDRGGEAF
TRBV28	TRBD2	ASSSSGREETQY
TRBV7-9	NA	ASSLFRRVDEQY
TRBV7-9	TRBD1	ASSSTNRGPTEAF
TRBV2	NA	ASTNHQSDTQY
TRBV27	NA	ASSSEGSGANVLT
TRBV30	TRBD1	AWSNWDRAYEQY
TRBV30	TRBD2	AWIPSGRLYEQF
TRBV5-1	TRBD2	ASSGTSGGISGANVLT
TRBV5-1	NA	ASSLDLNTEAF
TRBV28	NA	ASRPWGGGANTEAF
TRBV9	NA	ASSPESIGYGYT
TRBV18	NA	ASSPSRHGNTIY
TRBV2	NA	ASSEPGSAAYEQY
TRBV13	NA	ASSRENGYEQY
TRBV4-1	NA	ASSQVSGRGEKLF
TRBV9	TRBD2	ASSAWDGGEQY
TRBV11-2	NA	ASSLDLQGSIEQY
TRBV19	NA	ASDGREPYGYT
TRBV20-1	TRBD1	SAFRQGGAF
TRBV27	NA	ASSLSSGWRTEAF
TRBV5-4	TRBD1	ASSLYRGSGTGELF
TRBV6-4	NA	ASSDPQGGYGYT
TRBV27	NA	ASRPRQDSNQPQH
TRBV19	TRBD2	ASRLSGRGDTQY
TRBV4-2	TRBD2	ASSQEWASGTEEQY
TRBV7-2	TRBD2	ASSLGARSGGAQETQY
TRBV29-1	NA	SVTRTSVNTEAF
TRBV5-1	TRBD1	ASTVSTGGTWEQY
TRBV18	TRBD2	ASSPGTSGYEQY
TRBV6-1	NA	ASSEYSPGSSETQY
TRBV20-1	NA	SAAGLQPQH